Below are 2 T cell receptor beta chains sequenced from a single sample in a study of cytomegalovirus exposure and HLA in healthy donors. Measured with immunoSEQ multiplex PCR; TCRdb has only the in-frame clones, and not every one. The profile covers over 150,000 clones, with approximately 96% appearing a single time and roughly 1% taken by the ten largest. The source material was PBMCs. The receptors originated from a woman aged 18 to 35 in good health and CMV-seronegative.

The table lists this clone with a count of one. The chain uses TRBV19 and TRBJ2-2; 8 bases fit TRBD1. The CDR3 consists of 15 residues. Germline V gives CDR1 LNHDA, CDR2 SQIVND (reference sequence). Trimming took 4 bases from V and 1 from J; bases not matched to a gene: 2. CDR3 sequence: CASSTTGVNTGELFF. CDR3 nucleotide sequence: TGTGCCAGTAGTACGACAGGGGTGAACACCGGGGAGCTGTTTTTT.

The chain joins TRBV6-1 to TRBJ2-2, with 10 positions matching TRBD1. Trimming removed 6 bases from V and 5 bases from J; junction bases left unmatched: 3. This CDR3 is built from 14 residues. Germline CDR1 MNHNS, CDR2 SASEGT. The CDR3 spells CASRDRGYTGELFF. The CDR3 nucleotides read TGTGCCAGCAGGGACAGGGGGTATACCGGGGAGCTGTTTTTT.